The 3 T cell receptor beta chains given below trace back to one sample, sequenced in a study of regulatory T cells in long-lasting Graves disease. Time point defined: newly diagnosed GD, antithyroid drugs for less than 3 months. Generation of the TCR library employed RNA extracted from PBMCs. Construction of TCR beta libraries relied on iRepertoire HTBI primers and on Arm-PCR targeting CDR3 regions. TCRdb independently ran MiXCR on the multiplex PCR reads; one entry per CDR3 protein. The data contain more than 300,000 distinct CDR3 sequences, about 11% of them singletons. These data also formed part of another study, on T cells in Graves' hyperthyroidism and ophthalmopathy.

The material was peripheral blood mononuclear cells (PBMCs), obtained at new diagnosis, from a patient treated with antithyroid drugs. All receptors derive from a woman younger than 35 with Graves disease.

A note on this clonotype: This could be a read error, since a much larger clone is one nucleotide away. This chain links TRBV2 with TRBJ1-5, with 9 nucleotides matching TRBD1. This CDR3 comprises 15 residues. In germline, CDR1 is SNHLY, CDR2 FYNNEI. The DNA of the CDR3 is TGTGCCAGAAGTGGAAGGGACAGGGTTAATCAGCCCCAGCATTTT. Its protein product is CARSGRDRVNQPQHF.

Many counts were recorded for this clonotype. This rearrangement joins TRBV13 to TRBJ1-1; D may be TRBD1 (5 bases). Germline loops: CDR1 PRHDT, CDR2 FYEKMQ (reference sequence). Between the trimmed V and J ends, which lost 7 bases and 4 bases, there was a span of 22 bases. The CDR3 loop spans 16 amino acids. CDR3 nucleotides: TGTGCCAGCACCCTAAAGAGGTTTCCGGGACCCACTGAAGCTTTCTTT. It translates to CASTLKRFPGPTEAFF.

This clonotype was recorded at least ten times. The chain joins TRBV7-9 to TRBJ2-3; the match to TRBD1 covers 7 bases. The CDR3 consists of 12 residues. J lost 4 bases, V lost 10 bases, and 5 bases had no gene match. The germline V gene has CDR1 SEHNR and CDR2 FQNEAQ (reference sequence). Here the CDR3 reads CAILTGPDTQYF. Here the CDR3 DNA reads TGTGCCATTTTGACAGGGCCAGATACGCAGTATTTT.